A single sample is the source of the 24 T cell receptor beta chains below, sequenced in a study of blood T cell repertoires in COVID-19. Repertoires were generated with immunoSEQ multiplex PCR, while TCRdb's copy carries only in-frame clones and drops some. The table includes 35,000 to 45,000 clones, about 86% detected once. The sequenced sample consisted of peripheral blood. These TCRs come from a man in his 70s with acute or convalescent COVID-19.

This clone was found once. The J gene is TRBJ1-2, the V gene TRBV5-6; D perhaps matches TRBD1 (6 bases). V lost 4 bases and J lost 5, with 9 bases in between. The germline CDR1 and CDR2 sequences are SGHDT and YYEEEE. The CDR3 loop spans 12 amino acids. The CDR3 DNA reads TGTGCCAGCAGCCCAACAGGGTATGGCTACACCTTC. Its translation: CASSPTGYGYTF.

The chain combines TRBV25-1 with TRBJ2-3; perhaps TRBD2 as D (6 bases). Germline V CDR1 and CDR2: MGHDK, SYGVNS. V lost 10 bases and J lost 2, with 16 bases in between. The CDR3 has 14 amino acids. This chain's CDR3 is CATSQGLNTDTQYF. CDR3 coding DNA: TGTGCCACTTCTCAGGGACTCAACACAGATACGCAGTATTTT.

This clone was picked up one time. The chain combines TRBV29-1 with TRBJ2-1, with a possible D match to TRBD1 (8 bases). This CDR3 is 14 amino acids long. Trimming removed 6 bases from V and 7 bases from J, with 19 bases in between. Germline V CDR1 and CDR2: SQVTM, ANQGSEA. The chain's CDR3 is CSVTDRGAGNEQFF. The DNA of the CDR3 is TGCAGCGTGACCGACAGGGGAGCGGGGAATGAGCAGTTCTTC.

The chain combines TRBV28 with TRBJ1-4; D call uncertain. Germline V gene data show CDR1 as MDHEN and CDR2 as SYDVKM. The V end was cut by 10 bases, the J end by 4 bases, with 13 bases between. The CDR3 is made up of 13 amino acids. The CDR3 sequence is CATEGSLNEKLFF. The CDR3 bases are TGTGCCACCGAGGGAAGCCTTAATGAAAAACTGTTTTTT.

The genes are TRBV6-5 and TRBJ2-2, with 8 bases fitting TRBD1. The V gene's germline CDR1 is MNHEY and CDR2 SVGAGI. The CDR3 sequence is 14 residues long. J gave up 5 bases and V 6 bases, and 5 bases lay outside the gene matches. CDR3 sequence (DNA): TGTGCCAGCAGCCCGACAGGGGATACCGGGGAGCTGTTTTTT. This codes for CASSPTGDTGELFF.

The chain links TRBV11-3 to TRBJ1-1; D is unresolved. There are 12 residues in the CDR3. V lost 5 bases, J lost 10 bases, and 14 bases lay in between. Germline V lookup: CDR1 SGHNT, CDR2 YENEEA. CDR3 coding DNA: TGTGCCAGCAGCCGAGAGGAGGGTACAGCTTTCTTT. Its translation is CASSREEGTAFF.

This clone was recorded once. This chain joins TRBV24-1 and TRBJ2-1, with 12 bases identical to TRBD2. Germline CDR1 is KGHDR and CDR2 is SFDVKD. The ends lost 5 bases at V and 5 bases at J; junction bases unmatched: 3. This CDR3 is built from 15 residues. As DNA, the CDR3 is TGTGCCACCAGTGCCCCTAGCGGGAGGGACAATGAGCAGTTCTTC. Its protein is CATSAPSGRDNEQFF.

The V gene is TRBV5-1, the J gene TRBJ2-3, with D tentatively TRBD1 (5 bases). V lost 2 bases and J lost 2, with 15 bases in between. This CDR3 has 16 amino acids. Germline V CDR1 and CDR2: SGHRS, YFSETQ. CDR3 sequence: CASSFGARAITDTQYF. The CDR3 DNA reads TGCGCCAGCAGCTTTGGGGCCAGGGCGATCACAGATACGCAGTATTTT.

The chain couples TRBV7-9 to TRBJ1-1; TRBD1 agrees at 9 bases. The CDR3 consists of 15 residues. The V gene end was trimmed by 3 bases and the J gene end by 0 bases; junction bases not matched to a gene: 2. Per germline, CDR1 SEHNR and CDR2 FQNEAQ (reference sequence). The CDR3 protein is CASSFGDRVNTEAFF. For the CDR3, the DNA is TGTGCCAGCAGCTTTGGGGACAGGGTGAACACTGAAGCTTTCTTT.

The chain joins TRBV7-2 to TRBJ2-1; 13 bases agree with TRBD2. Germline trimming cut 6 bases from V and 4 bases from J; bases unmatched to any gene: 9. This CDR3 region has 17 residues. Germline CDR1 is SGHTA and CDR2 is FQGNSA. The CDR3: CASRAGTSGIFYNEQFF. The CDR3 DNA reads TGTGCCAGCAGAGCCGGGACTAGCGGGATTTTTTACAATGAGCAGTTCTTC. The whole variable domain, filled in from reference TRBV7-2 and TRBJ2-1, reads GAGVSQSPSNKVTEKGKDVELRCDPISGHTALYWYRQSLGQGLEFLIYFQGNSAPDKSGLPSDRFSAERTGGSVSTLTIQRTQQEDSAVYLCASRAGTSGIFYNEQFFGPGTRLTVL.

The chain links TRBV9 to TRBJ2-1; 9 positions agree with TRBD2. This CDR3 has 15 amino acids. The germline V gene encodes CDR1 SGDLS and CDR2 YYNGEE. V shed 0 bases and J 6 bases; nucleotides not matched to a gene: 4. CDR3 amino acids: CASSVGTSVVNEQFF. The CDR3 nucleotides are TGTGCCAGCAGCGTAGGGACTAGCGTGGTCAATGAGCAGTTCTTC. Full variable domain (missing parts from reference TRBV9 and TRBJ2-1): DSGVTQTPKHLITATGQRVTLRCSPRSGDLSVYWYQQSLDQGLQFLIQYYNGEERAKGNILERFSAQQFPDLHSELNLSSLELGDSALYFCASSVGTSVVNEQFFGPGTRLTVL.

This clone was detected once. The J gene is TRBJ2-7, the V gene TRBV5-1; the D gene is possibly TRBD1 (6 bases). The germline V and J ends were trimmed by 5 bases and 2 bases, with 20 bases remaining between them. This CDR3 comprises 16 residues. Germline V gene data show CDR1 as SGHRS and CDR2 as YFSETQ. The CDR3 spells CASSRGGQGFTYEQYF. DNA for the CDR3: TGCGCCAGCAGTAGGGGCGGCCAGGGGTTCACCTACGAGCAGTACTTC.

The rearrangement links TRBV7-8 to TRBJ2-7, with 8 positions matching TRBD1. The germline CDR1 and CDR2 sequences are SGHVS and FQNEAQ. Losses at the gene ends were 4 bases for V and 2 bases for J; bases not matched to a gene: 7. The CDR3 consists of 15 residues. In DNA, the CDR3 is TGTGCCAGCAGCTCAGACAGGGGAATTACCTACGAGCAGTACTTC. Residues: CASSSDRGITYEQYF.

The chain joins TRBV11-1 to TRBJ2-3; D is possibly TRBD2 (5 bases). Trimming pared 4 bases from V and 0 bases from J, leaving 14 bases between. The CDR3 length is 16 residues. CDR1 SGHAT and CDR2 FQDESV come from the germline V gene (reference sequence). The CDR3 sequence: CASSYGAEVSTDTQYF. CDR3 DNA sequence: TGTGCCAGCAGCTACGGAGCGGAGGTTAGCACAGATACGCAGTATTTT.

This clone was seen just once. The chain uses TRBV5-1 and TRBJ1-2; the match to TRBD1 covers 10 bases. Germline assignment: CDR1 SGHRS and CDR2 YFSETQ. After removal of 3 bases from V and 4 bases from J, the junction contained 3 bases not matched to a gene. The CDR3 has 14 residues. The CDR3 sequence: CASSSGQGTYGYTF. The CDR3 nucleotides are TGCGCCAGCAGCTCGGGACAGGGGACCTATGGCTACACCTTC.

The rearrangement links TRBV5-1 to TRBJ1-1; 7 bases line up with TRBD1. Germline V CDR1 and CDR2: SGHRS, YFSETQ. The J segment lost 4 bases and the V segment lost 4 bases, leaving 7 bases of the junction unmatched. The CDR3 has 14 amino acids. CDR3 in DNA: TGCGCCAGCAGCCGACAGGGATATAGCACTGAAGCTTTCTTT. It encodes CASSRQGYSTEAFF.

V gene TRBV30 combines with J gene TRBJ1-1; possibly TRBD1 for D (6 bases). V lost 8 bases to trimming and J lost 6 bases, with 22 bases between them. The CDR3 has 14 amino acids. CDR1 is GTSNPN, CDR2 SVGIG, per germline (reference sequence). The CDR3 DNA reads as TGTGCCCGGATAACCAATAACAGGGTCTCTGAAGCTTTCTTT. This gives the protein CARITNNRVSEAFF.

The CDR3 here is CASSREGANYGYTF. CDR3 sequence (DNA): TGCGCCAGTTCGCGGGAGGGTGCTAACTATGGCTACACCTTC. This rearrangement joins TRBV5-1 to TRBJ1-2; D is unresolved. This CDR3 spans 14 amino acids. The V gene lost 8 bases and the J gene lost 0 bases, with 14 bases spanning the gap. Germline V gene data show CDR1 as SGHRS and CDR2 as YFSETQ.

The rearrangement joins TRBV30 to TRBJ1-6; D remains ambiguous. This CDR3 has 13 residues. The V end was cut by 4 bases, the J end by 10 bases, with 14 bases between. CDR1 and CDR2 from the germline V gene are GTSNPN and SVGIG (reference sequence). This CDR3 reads CAWTASRRSPLHF. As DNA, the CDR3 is TGTGCCTGGACAGCCTCGAGGCGGTCACCCCTCCACTTT.

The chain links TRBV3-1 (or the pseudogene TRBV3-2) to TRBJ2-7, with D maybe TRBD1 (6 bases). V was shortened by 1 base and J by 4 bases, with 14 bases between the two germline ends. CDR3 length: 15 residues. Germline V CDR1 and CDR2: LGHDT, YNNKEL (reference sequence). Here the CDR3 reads CASSQARDMGYEQYF. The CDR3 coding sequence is TGTGCCAGCAGCCAAGCAAGGGACATGGGATACGAGCAGTACTTC.

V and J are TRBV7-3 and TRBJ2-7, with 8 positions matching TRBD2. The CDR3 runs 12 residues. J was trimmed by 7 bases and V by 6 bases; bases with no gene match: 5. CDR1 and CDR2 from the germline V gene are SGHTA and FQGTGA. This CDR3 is CASRAGGREQYF. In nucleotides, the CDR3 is TGTGCCAGCAGGGCGGGAGGTCGGGAGCAGTACTTC. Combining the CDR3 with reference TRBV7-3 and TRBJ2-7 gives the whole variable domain GAGVSQTPSNKVTEKGKYVELRCDPISGHTALYWYRQSLGQGPEFLIYFQGTGAADDSGLPNDRFFAVRPEGSVSTLKIQRTERGDSAVYLCASRAGGREQYFGPGTRLTVT.

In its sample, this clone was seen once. The CDR3 is CASSFQDSNTGELFF. CDR3 coding DNA: TGTGCCAGCAGCTTTCAGGACTCGAACACCGGGGAGCTGTTTTTT. The chain employs TRBV11-3 and TRBJ2-2, with D perhaps TRBD2 (5 bases). Germline loops: CDR1 SGHNT, CDR2 YENEEA. V was trimmed by 3 bases and J by 0 bases, leaving 8 bases between them. The CDR3 is 15 residues long. Variable domain in full (rest from reference TRBV11-3 and TRBJ2-2): EAGVVQSPRYKIIEKKQPVAFWCNPISGHNTLYWYLQNLGQGPELLIRYENEEAVDDSQLPKDRFSAERLKGVDSTLKIQPAELGDSAVYLCASSFQDSNTGELFFGEGSRLTVL.

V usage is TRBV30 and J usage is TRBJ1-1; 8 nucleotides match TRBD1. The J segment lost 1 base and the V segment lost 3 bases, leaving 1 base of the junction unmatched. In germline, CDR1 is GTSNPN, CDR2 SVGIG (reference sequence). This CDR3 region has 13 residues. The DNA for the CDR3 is TGTGCCTGGAGCGGACAGGGGAACACTGAAGCTTTCTTT. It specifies CAWSGQGNTEAFF.

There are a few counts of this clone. The CDR3 protein is CASRPAGSGRSTGELFF. Written as DNA, the CDR3 is TGTGCCAGCAGGCCAGCGGGGAGCGGGAGGAGCACCGGGGAGCTGTTTTTT. This chain joins TRBV7-8 and TRBJ2-2; TRBD2 matches 9 bases. The J segment lost 4 bases and the V segment lost 6 bases, leaving 12 bases of the junction unmatched. The V gene's germline CDR1 is SGHVS and CDR2 FQNEAQ. There are 17 residues in the CDR3.